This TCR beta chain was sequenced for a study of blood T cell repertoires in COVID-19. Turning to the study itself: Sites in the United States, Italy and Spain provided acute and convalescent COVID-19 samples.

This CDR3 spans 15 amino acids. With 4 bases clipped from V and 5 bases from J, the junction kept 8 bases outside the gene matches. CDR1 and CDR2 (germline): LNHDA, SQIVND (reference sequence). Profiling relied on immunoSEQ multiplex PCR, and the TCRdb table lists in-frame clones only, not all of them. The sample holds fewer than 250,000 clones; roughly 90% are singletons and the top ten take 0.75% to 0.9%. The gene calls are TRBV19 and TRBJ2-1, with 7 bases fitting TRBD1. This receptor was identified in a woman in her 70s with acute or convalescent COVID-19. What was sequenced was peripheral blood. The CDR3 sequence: CASSTPGQINNEQFF. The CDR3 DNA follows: TGTGCCAGTAGTACTCCGGGACAGATTAACAATGAGCAGTTCTTC.